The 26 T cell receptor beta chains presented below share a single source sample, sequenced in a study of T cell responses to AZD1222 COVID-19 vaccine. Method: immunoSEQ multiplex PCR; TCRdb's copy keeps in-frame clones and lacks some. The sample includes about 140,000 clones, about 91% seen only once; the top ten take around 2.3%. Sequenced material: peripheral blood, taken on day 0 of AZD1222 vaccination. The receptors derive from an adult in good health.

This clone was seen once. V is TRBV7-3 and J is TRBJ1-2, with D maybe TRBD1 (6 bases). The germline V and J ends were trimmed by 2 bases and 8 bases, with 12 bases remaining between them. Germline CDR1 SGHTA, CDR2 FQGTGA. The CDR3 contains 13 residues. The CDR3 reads CASSLGQGNGYTF. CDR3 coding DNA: TGTGCCAGCAGCTTAGGGCAGGGGAACGGCTACACCTTC.

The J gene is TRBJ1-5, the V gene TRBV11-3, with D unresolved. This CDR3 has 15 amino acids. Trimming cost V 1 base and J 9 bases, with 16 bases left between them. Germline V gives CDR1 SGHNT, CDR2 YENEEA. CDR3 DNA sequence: TGTGCCAGCAGCTTAGTGCGGGTGCTGTGGCGGCCCCAGCATTTT. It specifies CASSLVRVLWRPQHF. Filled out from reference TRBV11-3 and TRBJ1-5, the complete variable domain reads EAGVVQSPRYKIIEKKQPVAFWCNPISGHNTLYWYLQNLGQGPELLIRYENEEAVDDSQLPKDRFSAERLKGVDSTLKIQPAELGDSAVYLCASSLVRVLWRPQHFGDGTRLSIL.

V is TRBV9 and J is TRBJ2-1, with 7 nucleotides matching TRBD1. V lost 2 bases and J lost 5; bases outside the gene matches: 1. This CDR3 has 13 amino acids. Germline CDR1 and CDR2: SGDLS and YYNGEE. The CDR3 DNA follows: TGTGCCAGCAGCGTGGGACAGCACAATGAGCAGTTCTTC. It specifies CASSVGQHNEQFF. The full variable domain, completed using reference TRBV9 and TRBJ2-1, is DSGVTQTPKHLITATGQRVTLRCSPRSGDLSVYWYQQSLDQGLQFLIQYYNGEERAKGNILERFSAQQFPDLHSELNLSSLELGDSALYFCASSVGQHNEQFFGPGTRLTVL.

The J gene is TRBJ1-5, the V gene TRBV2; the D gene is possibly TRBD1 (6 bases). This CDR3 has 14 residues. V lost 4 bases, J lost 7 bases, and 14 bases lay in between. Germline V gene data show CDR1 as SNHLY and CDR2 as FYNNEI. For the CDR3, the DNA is TGTGCCAGCAGTGCTAACACAGGGAACCAGCCCCAGCATTTT. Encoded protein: CASSANTGNQPQHF.

The CDR3 reads CASSFLSGAAGGHEQYF. The CDR3 nucleotides read TGTGCCAGCAGCTTTCTCAGCGGTGCAGCGGGGGGGCACGAGCAGTACTTC. V is TRBV7-2 and J is TRBJ2-7; 10 bases match TRBD2. The CDR3 loop spans 17 amino acids. Germline CDR1 reads SGHTA; CDR2 reads FQGNSA. Trimming took 3 bases from V and 5 from J; bases not matched to a gene: 13. The whole variable domain, filled in from reference TRBV7-2 and TRBJ2-7, reads GAGVSQSPSNKVTEKGKDVELRCDPISGHTALYWYRQSLGQGLEFLIYFQGNSAPDKSGLPSDRFSAERTGGSVSTLTIQRTQQEDSAVYLCASSFLSGAAGGHEQYFGPGTRLTVT.

The CDR3 reads CASRRDGVSNQPQHF. In DNA, the CDR3 is TGTGCCAGCAGGAGGGATGGGGTTAGCAATCAGCCCCAGCATTTT. This chain connects TRBV28 to TRBJ1-5; D ambiguous. CDR1 MDHEN and CDR2 SYDVKM come from the germline V gene. This CDR3 has 15 residues. The V and J ends lost 6 bases and 0 bases respectively, with 12 bases between them.

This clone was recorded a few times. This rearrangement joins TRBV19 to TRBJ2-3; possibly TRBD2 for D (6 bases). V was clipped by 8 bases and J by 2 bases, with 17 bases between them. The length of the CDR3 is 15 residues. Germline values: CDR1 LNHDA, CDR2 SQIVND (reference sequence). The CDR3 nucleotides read TGTGCCAGTGATGTGGGACTTAGAGACACAGATACGCAGTATTTT. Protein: CASDVGLRDTDTQYF.

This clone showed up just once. The CDR3 DNA is TGTGCCTGGAGTTTCTTGGTCCGCACTGAAGCTTTCTTT. Its protein product is CAWSFLVRTEAFF. The chain links TRBV30 to TRBJ1-1; D is uncertain. V lost 2 bases to trimming and J lost 4 bases, with 11 bases between them. The germline gives CDR1 GTSNPN, CDR2 SVGIG (reference sequence). The CDR3 covers 13 residues.

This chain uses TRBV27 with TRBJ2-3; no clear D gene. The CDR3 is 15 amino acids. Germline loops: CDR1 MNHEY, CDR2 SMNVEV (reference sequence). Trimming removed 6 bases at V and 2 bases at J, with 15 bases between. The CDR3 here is CASSGPPGLTDTQYF. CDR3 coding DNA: TGTGCCAGCAGCGGGCCCCCGGGCCTCACAGATACGCAGTATTTT.

CDR3 nucleotides: TGTGCCAGTAGTAATTGGGACAGGGGAAGGTTGGGCAATCAGCCCCAGCATTTT. Translation: CASSNWDRGRLGNQPQHF. This chain joins TRBV19 and TRBJ1-5; 10 nucleotides match TRBD1. The CDR3 is 18 residues long. The germline V gene encodes CDR1 LNHDA and CDR2 SQIVND (reference sequence). Trimming at V came to 4 bases and at J to 2 bases, leaving 11 bases not matched to a gene.

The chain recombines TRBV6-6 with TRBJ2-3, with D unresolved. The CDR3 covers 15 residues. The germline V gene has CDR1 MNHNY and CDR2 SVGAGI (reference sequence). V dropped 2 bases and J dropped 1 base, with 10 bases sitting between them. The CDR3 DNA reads TGTGCCAGCAGTTACGAGCTACGCCGCACAGATACGCAGTATTTT. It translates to CASSYELRRTDTQYF.

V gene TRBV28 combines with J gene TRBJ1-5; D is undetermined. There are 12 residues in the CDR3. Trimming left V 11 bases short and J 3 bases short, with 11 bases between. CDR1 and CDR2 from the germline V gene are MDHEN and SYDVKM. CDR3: CAVTRVNQPQHF. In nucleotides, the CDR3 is TGTGCCGTCACGAGGGTCAATCAGCCCCAGCATTTT.

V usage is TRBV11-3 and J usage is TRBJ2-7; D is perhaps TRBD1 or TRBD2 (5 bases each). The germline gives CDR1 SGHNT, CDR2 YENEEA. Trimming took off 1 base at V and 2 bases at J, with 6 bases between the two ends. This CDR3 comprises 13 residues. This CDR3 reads CASSLGGPYEQYF. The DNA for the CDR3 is TGTGCCAGCAGCTTAGGGGGACCCTACGAGCAGTACTTC.

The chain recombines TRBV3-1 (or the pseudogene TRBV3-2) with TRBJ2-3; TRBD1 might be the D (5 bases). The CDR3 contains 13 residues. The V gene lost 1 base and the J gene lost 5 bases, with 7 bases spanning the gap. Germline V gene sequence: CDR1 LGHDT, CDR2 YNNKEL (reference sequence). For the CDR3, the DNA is TGTGCCAGCAGCCAAGGAAGGGGAGATACGCAGTATTTT. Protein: CASSQGRGDTQYF.

The CDR3: CASTSTSAGGPSSYEQYF. CDR3 in DNA: TGTGCCAGTACAAGCACCTCGGCGGGAGGACCCAGCTCCTACGAGCAGTACTTC. The chain combines TRBV28 with TRBJ2-7, with 8 bases aligning to TRBD2. Unmatched junction bases numbered 19, after V lost 9 bases and J lost 0 bases. The germline V gene encodes CDR1 MDHEN and CDR2 SYDVKM. The CDR3 extends over 18 amino acids.

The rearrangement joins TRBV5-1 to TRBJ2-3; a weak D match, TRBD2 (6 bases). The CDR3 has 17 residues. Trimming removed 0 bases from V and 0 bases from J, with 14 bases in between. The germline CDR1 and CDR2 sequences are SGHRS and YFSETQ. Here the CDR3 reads CASSLGGERTSTDTQYF. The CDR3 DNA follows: TGCGCCAGCAGCTTGGGCGGGGAAAGAACTAGCACAGATACGCAGTATTTT.

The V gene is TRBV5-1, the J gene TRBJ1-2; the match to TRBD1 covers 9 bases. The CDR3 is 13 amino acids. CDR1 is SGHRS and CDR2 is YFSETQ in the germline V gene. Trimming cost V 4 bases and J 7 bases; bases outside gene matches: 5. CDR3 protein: CASSPGTGTGYTF. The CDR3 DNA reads TGCGCCAGCAGCCCTGGGACAGGGACTGGCTACACCTTC.

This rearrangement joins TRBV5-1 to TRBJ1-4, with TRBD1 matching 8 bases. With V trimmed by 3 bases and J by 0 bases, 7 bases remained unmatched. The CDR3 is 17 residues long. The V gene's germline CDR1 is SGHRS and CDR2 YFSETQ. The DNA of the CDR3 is TGCGCCAGCAGCTCAGGACAGGGCCGTACAACTAATGAAAAACTGTTTTTT. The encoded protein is CASSSGQGRTTNEKLFF.

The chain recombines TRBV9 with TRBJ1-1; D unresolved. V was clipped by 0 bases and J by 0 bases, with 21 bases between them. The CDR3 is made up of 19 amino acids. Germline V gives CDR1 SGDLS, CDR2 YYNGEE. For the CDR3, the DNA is TGTGCCAGCAGCGTAGAAGGACTCCGAAAAAGAAGAATGAACACTGAAGCTTTCTTT. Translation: CASSVEGLRKRRMNTEAFF.

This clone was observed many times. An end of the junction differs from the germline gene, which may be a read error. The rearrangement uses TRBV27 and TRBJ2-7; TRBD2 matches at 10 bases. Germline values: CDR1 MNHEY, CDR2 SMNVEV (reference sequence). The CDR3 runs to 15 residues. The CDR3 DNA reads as TGTGCCAGCAGTATATCTAGCGGGAGACTGTACGAGCAGTACTTC. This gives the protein CASSISSGRLYEQYF.

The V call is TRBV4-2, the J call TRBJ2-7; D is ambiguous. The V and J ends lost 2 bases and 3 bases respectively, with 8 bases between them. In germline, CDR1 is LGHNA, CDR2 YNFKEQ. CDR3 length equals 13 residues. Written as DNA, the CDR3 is TGTGCCAGCAGCCAAAATGGCGGCTACGAGCAGTACTTC. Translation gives CASSQNGGYEQYF.

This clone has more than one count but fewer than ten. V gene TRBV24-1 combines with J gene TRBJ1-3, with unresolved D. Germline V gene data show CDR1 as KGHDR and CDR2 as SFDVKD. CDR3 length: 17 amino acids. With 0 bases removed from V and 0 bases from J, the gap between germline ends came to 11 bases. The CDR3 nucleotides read TGTGCCACCAGTGATTTGAACGGTCCGAGCTCTGGAAACACCATATATTTT. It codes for CATSDLNGPSSGNTIYF.

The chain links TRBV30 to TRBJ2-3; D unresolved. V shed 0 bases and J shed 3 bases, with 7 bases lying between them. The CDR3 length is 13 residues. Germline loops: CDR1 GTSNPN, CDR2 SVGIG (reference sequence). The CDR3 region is CAWSVDGTDTQYF. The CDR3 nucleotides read TGTGCCTGGAGTGTAGATGGGACAGATACGCAGTATTTT.

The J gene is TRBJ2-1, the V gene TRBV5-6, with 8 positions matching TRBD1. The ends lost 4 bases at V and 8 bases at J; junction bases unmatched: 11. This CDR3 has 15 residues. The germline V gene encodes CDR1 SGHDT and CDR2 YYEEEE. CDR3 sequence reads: CASSGSGTGWHEQFF. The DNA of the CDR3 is TGTGCCAGCAGCGGGTCCGGGACAGGATGGCATGAGCAGTTCTTC.

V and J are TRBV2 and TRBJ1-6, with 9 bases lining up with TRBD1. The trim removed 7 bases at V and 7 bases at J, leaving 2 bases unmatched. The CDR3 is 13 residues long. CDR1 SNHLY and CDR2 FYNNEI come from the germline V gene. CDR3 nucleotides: TGTGCCAGCAAGACAGGGGGGAATTCACCCCTCCACTTT. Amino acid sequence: CASKTGGNSPLHF. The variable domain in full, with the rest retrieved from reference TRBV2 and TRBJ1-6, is EPEVTQTPSHQVTQMGQEVILRCVPISNHLYFYWYRQILGQKVEFLVSFYNNEISEKSEIFDDQFSVERPDGSNFTLKIRSTKLEDSAMYFCASKTGGNSPLHFGNGTRLTVT.

CDR3 sequence: CASSPTPGLRDNSPLHF. CDR3 nucleotide sequence: TGTGCCAGCAGCCCAACTCCGGGCCTTCGAGATAATTCACCCCTCCACTTT. The rearrangement links TRBV21-1 to TRBJ1-6. TRBV21-1 is termed a pseudogene. This CDR3 region has 17 residues.